This T cell receptor (beta chain) emerged from a study of early T cells in non-severe SARS-CoV-2 infection. CDR1 is LNHDA, CDR2 SQIVND, per germline (reference sequence). This CDR3 is 15 amino acids long. V was trimmed by 6 bases and J by 0 bases, leaving 14 bases between them. Researchers attached unique molecular identifiers to individual cDNA molecules. MiXCR was run by TCRdb on the 5' RACE reads, yielding one entry per CDR3 protein. Among about 66,000 distinct CDR3 sequences listed, roughly 18% were seen once. This clonotype was observed a few times. This sequence originates from an adult who was a healthcare worker with PCR-confirmed SARS-CoV-2 infection or an uninfected control (not recorded which). Material: whole blood, obtained at baseline. This chain connects TRBV19 to TRBJ1-2; possibly TRBD1 for D (6 bases). DNA for the CDR3: TGTGCCAGTAGAGCCCGGACAGACCCTAACTATGGCTACACCTTC. This sequence encodes CASRARTDPNYGYTF.